The TCR beta chain under discussion was sequenced for a study of blood T cell repertoires in COVID-19. At the level of the study: Samples taken during acute and convalescent COVID-19 were collected in the United States, Italy and Spain. PBMCs, B-cell-depleted T cells, or T cells provided the cDNA or gDNA that made up the material.

In the original processing: Amplification from reference gene primers served as the basis for estimated nucleated cell counts. Assay: immunoSEQ multiplex PCR; the TCRdb copy retains only in-frame clones and omits some. The V and J calls and clone size come from that table; D and trimming were worked out from the DNA. Of 150,000 to 200,000 clones detected, more than 70% appear once; the ten largest clones hold approximately 4.4%. The CDR3 is 18 residues long. From germline, CDR1 is MDHEN and CDR2 SYDVKM. V shed 5 bases and J 3 bases; nucleotides not matched to a gene: 7. This clone was counted at least ten times.

The source is a human donor in a cohort sampled during active COVID-19. Material: peripheral blood. The chain is built from TRBV28 and TRBJ2-2; 15 bases match TRBD2. CDR3 in DNA: TGTGCCAGCAGTCCCCGGACTAGCGGGAGGGCCTACACCGGGGAGCTGTTTTTT. Translation gives CASSPRTSGRAYTGELFF.